This T cell receptor beta chain was observed in a study of T-cell reconstitution after alpha-beta-depleted transplantation in children. Study-level findings and limits: It was surviving recipient T cells and thymic progenitors that gave some patients high TCRbeta diversity at day 60. T-cell numbers and diversity one year post-transplant derived largely from freshly generated T cells.

This clonotype has only a few counts. Antigen: not known. As it was prepared, the TCRbeta library received unique molecular identifiers. TCRdb processed the PCR reads anew with MiXCR; each CDR3 protein has one entry. The profile shows more than 200,000 distinct CDR3 sequences, 24% of them singletons. The CDR3 runs to 14 residues. The trim removed 4 bases at V and 7 bases at J, leaving 4 bases unmatched. CDR1 is KGHDR and CDR2 is SFDVKD in the germline V gene. The sequence was obtained from a female patient between 2 and 15 years old who had a stem cell transplant for congenital amegakaryocytic thrombocytopenia, so the T cells may come from the graft donor. The sequencing used PBMCs, mostly from graft donor cells, collected 360 days after TCRalphabeta/CD19-depleted stem cell transplant. V and J are TRBV24-1 and TRBJ2-2; 8 nucleotides match TRBD1. CDR3 nucleotides: TGTGCCACCAGTGAGCGGACAGGGTACGGGGAGCTGTTTTTT. This sequence encodes CATSERTGYGELFF.